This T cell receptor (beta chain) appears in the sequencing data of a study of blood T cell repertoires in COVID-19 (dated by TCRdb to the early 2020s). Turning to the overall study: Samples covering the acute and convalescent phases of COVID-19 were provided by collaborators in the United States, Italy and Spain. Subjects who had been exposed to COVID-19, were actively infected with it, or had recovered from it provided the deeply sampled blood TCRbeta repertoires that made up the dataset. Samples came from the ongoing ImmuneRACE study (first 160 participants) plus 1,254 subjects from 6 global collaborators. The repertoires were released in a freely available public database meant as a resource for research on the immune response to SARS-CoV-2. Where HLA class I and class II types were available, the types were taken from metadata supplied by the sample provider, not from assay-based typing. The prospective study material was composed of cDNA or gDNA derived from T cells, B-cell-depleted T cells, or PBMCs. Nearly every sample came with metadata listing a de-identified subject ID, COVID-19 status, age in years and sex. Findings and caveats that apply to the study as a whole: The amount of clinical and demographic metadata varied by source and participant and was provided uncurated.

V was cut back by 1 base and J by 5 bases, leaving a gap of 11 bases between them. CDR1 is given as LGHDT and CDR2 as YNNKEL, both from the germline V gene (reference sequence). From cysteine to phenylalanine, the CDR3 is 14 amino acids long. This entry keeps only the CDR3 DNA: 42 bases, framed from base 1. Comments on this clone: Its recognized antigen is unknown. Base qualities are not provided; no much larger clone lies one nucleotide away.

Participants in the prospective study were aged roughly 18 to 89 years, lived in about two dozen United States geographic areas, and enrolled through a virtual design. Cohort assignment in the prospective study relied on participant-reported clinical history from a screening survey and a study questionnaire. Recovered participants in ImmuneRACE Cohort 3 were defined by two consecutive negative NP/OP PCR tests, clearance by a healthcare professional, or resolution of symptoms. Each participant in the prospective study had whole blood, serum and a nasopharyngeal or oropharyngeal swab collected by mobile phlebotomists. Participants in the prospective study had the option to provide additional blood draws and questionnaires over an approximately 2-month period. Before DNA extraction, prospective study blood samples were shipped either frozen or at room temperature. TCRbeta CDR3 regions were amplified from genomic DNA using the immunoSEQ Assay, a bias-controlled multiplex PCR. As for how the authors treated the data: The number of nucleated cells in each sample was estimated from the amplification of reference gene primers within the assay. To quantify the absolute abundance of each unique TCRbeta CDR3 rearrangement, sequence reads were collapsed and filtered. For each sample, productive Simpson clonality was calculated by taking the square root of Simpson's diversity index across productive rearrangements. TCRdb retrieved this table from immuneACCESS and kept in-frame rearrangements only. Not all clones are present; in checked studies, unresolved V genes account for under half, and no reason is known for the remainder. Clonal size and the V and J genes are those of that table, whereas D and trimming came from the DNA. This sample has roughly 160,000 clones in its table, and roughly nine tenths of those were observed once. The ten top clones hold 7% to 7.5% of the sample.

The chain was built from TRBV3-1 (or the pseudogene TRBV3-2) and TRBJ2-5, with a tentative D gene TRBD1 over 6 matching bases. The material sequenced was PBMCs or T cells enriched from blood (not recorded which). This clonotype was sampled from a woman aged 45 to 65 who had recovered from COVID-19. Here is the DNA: TGTGCCAGCAGCCAAGGTACAGGGCGGGAGACCCAGTACTTC. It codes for CASSQGTGRETQYF.